This T cell receptor (beta chain) was sequenced in a study of T cell responses to AZD1222 COVID-19 vaccine. Trimming took off 0 bases at V and 0 bases at J, with 16 bases between the two ends. Germline V gene sequence: CDR1 SGHRS, CDR2 YFSETQ. CDR3 length: 18 amino acids. This table comes from immunoSEQ multiplex PCR, and its TCRdb copy is limited to in-frame clones, with some not included. The table records more than 150,000 clones, around 92% of them present only once. The TCR comes from an adult in good health. J is TRBJ1-3 and V is TRBV5-1; TRBD1 is a possible D gene (5 bases). Here the sequenced sample was peripheral blood, taken on day 0 of AZD1222 vaccination. The CDR3 loop is CASSLDGHQGASGNTIYF. The CDR3 nucleotides read TGCGCCAGCAGCTTGGACGGACACCAAGGGGCCTCTGGAAACACCATATATTTT.